One and the same sample provided the 30 T cell receptor beta chains below, sequenced in a study of T cells in Graves' hyperthyroidism and ophthalmopathy. Authors of the study amplified TCR beta CDR3 regions from RNA transcripts. HTBI primers drove first-round RT-PCR of the TCR CDR3. TCRdb passed the multiplex PCR reads through MiXCR, listing each CDR3 protein once. This sample has 700,000 to 850,000 distinct CDR3 sequences; about a third occur once, and the top ten carry more than 25%. The specimen was blood. The origin of the receptors is a woman aged 40 to 50 with Graves' hyperthyroidism.

This clonotype was counted a few times. This may come from a read error, since a much larger clone is one base off. This rearrangement joins TRBV10-3 to TRBJ1-3; D is unresolved. Germline CDR1 is ENHRY and CDR2 is SYGVKD. This CDR3 region has 15 residues. CDR3 loop: CAIGESRSSGNTIYF. CDR3 nucleotides: TGTGCCATCGGTGAGTCACGGAGCTCTGGAAACACCATATATTTT.

This chain connects TRBV30 to TRBJ2-3, with unresolved D. V lost 2 bases to trimming and J lost 0 bases, with 9 bases between them. Germline CDR1 reads GTSNPN; CDR2 reads SVGIG (reference sequence). There are 14 residues in the CDR3. This CDR3 is CAWSSSDSTDTQYF. CDR3 coding DNA: TGTGCCTGGAGTTCGTCGGACAGCACAGATACGCAGTATTTT.

Of note for this clonotype: Being one base from a much bigger clone, this may be a read error. The V call is TRBV15, the J call TRBJ2-7; maybe TRBD2 (5 bases). Per the germline V gene, CDR1 is LNHNV and CDR2 is YYDKDF (reference sequence). Deletions cut 8 bases from V and 4 bases from J, with 15 bases between. This CDR3 is 13 amino acids long. The CDR3: CATGGGRMYEQYF. The DNA of the CDR3 is TGTGCCACCGGCGGAGGACGGATGTACGAGCAGTACTTC.

V usage is TRBV10-3 and J usage is TRBJ2-7, with TRBD1 identical over 9 bases. V dropped 4 bases and J dropped 6; count of bases not matched to a gene: 10. The CDR3 spans 15 residues. The germline V gene encodes CDR1 ENHRY and CDR2 SYGVKD. The CDR3 loop is CAISATGQGSLEQYF. In DNA, the CDR3 is TGTGCCATCAGTGCTACGGGACAGGGCAGTCTCGAGCAGTACTTC.

This clonotype has just a few counts. This chain joins TRBV20-1 and TRBJ1-1; weak D call: TRBD1 (5 bases). Per the germline V gene, CDR1 is DFQATT and CDR2 is SNEGSKA (reference sequence). The CDR3 covers 12 residues. The V and J ends lost 3 bases and 4 bases respectively, with 9 bases between them. CDR3 loop: CSASGDATEAFF. DNA for the CDR3: TGCAGTGCTAGTGGGGACGCCACTGAAGCTTTCTTT.

The J gene is TRBJ1-5, the V gene TRBV15; tentatively, D is TRBD1 (5 bases). The V end lost 8 bases, the J end lost 1 base, and 15 bases lay between the germline ends. Germline CDR1 reads LNHNV; CDR2 reads YYDKDF (reference sequence). The CDR3 consists of 15 residues. The CDR3, as DNA: TGTGCCACCCGAAGGGGTTTGAGGAGCAATCAGCCCCAGCATTTT. Its translation: CATRRGLRSNQPQHF.

V usage is TRBV7-9 and J usage is TRBJ1-5, with 7 positions matching TRBD1. Trimming removed 6 bases from V and 3 bases from J; junction bases left unmatched: 8. CDR1 is SEHNR, CDR2 FQNEAQ, per germline (reference sequence). CDR3 length equals 15 residues. The CDR3 spells CASRRGTDFNQPQHF. The CDR3 nucleotides are TGTGCCAGCAGGAGGGGGACAGACTTCAATCAGCCCCAGCATTTT.

As regards this clonotype: Germline is not matched at one junction end, which may reflect a read error. This chain connects TRBV7-2 to TRBJ2-7; the D is unclear. The CDR3 is 12 amino acids. Looked up from germline, CDR1 is SGHTA and CDR2 is FQGNSA. The CDR3 DNA reads as TGTGCCAGCAGCTTAGTGCTCTACGGGCAGTACTTC. It yields the protein CASSLVLYGQYF.

Only a few counts were recorded for this clonotype. V gene TRBV19 combines with J gene TRBJ1-3; TRBD1 matches 8 bases. Germline trimming cut 8 bases from V and 0 bases from J; bases unmatched to any gene: 3. CDR3 size: 14 residues. From germline, CDR1 is LNHDA and CDR2 SQIVND (reference sequence). CDR3 amino acids: CASGDRGSGNTIYF. In DNA, the CDR3 is TGTGCCAGTGGAGACAGGGGCTCTGGAAACACCATATATTTT.

V is TRBV4-1 and J is TRBJ1-2; D uncertain. Germline V gene lookup returns CDR1 MGHRA and CDR2 YSYEKL. The CDR3 loop spans 17 amino acids. Trimming removed 1 base at V and 1 base at J, with 16 bases between. The CDR3 reads CASSQVPLRGSNYGYTF. CDR3 sequence (DNA): TGCGCCAGCAGCCAAGTTCCATTGCGCGGCAGTAACTATGGCTACACCTTC.

This clonotype came up a few times. A read error is possible here, since a much larger clone lies one base away. The V and J genes are TRBV20-1 and TRBJ1-1; no clear D. The germline gives CDR1 DFQATT, CDR2 SNEGSKA (reference sequence). Trimming shortened V by 5 bases and J by 0 bases, and 10 bases separated the two germline ends. CDR3 length equals 13 residues. In DNA, the CDR3 is TGCAGTGCTGAGGGCAGCCTGAACACTGAAGCTTTCTTT. It yields the protein CSAEGSLNTEAFF.

There are many counts of this clonotype. The rearrangement links TRBV10-3 to TRBJ2-7; D may be TRBD2 (6 bases). Germline assignment: CDR1 ENHRY and CDR2 SYGVKD. CDR3 length: 16 amino acids. V dropped 3 bases and J dropped 2 bases, with 17 bases sitting between them. The CDR3 loop is CAISDPPWGVTYEQYF. The CDR3 DNA reads TGTGCCATCAGTGACCCGCCGTGGGGGGTTACCTACGAGCAGTACTTC.

This clonotype appeared a few times. DNA for the CDR3: TGTGCCAGCAGTCGGGACAGCTACACCGGGGAGCTGTTTTTT. Translating it yields CASSRDSYTGELFF. The chain links TRBV12-3 or TRBV12-4 to TRBJ2-2, with 7 bases fitting TRBD1. The junction had 3 bases not matched to a gene; V was cut back by 5 bases and J by 3 bases. This CDR3 has 14 residues.

The chain recombines TRBV7-6 with TRBJ2-3, with D unresolved. Trimming removed 0 bases at V and 10 bases at J, with 8 bases between. The CDR3 covers 12 residues. Germline CDR1 SGHVS, CDR2 FNYEAQ. Here the CDR3 reads CASSLAANPQYF. CDR3 bases: TGTGCCAGCAGCTTAGCGGCTAACCCGCAGTATTTT.

Only a few counts were recorded for this clonotype. This chain uses TRBV2 with TRBJ2-1; the match to TRBD2 covers 12 bases. CDR1 and CDR2 from the germline V gene are SNHLY and FYNNEI. J gave up 10 bases and V 5 bases, and 6 bases lay outside the gene matches. The CDR3 consists of 14 residues. The CDR3, as DNA: TGTGCCAGCAGTCCCAGGACTAGCGGGAAGGAGCAGTTCTTC. This translates into CASSPRTSGKEQFF. The variable domain in full, completed from reference TRBV2 and TRBJ2-1, reads EPEVTQTPSHQVTQMGQEVILRCVPISNHLYFYWYRQILGQKVEFLVSFYNNEISEKSEIFDDQFSVERPDGSNFTLKIRSTKLEDSAMYFCASSPRTSGKEQFFGPGTRLTVL.

V is TRBV7-9 and J is TRBJ2-5; TRBD1 matches 10 bases. Germline CDR1 SEHNR, CDR2 FQNEAQ (reference sequence). V lost 7 bases to trimming and J lost 9 bases; unmatched junction nucleotides: 8. CDR3 size: 13 residues. CDR3: CASKDRGAGAQYF. The CDR3 DNA is TGTGCCAGCAAGGACAGGGGGGCCGGCGCCCAGTACTTC.

This clonotype was counted a few times. CDR3 DNA sequence: TGTGCCACCAGTGACGGGGGACAGGGGGCCGGCACTGAAGCTTTCTTT. It is translated as CATSDGGQGAGTEAFF. This rearrangement joins TRBV24-1 to TRBJ1-1; 12 bases are shared with TRBD1. Germline V gene lookup returns CDR1 KGHDR and CDR2 SFDVKD. V was clipped by 4 bases and J by 4 bases; unmatched bases: 6. This CDR3 contains 16 residues.

This clonotype was picked up many times. J is TRBJ2-7 and V is TRBV7-2; TRBD1 matches 8 bases. Germline V gene data show CDR1 as SGHTA and CDR2 as FQGNSA. This CDR3 is 15 amino acids long. The V gene end was trimmed by 5 bases and the J gene end by 2 bases; junction bases not matched to a gene: 8. The CDR3 region is CASSRQGPNPYEQYF. CDR3 nucleotide sequence: TGTGCCAGCAGCAGACAGGGGCCAAACCCCTACGAGCAGTACTTC.

The gene calls are TRBV14 and TRBJ1-2; D may be TRBD1 (5 bases). CDR1 is SGHDN and CDR2 is FVKESK in the germline V gene. With 1 base removed from V and 6 bases from J, the gap between germline ends came to 18 bases. The CDR3 is 16 residues long. The CDR3, as DNA: TGTGCCAGCAGCCAAGTTCGGTTAGTCACGGGGGATGGCTACACCTTC. As protein: CASSQVRLVTGDGYTF. Filled out from reference TRBV14 and TRBJ1-2, the complete variable domain reads EAGVTQFPSHSVIEKGQTVTLRCDPISGHDNLYWYRRVMGKEIKFLLHFVKESKQDESGMPNNRFLAERTGGTYSTLKVQPAELEDSGVYFCASSQVRLVTGDGYTFGSGTRLTVV.

Note on this clonotype: Sequence at one end of the junction differs from germline and may be a read error. The chain has TRBV11-2 and TRBJ2-7; 7 positions agree with TRBD1. Per germline, CDR1 SGHAT and CDR2 FQNNGV. This CDR3 has 14 residues. Here the CDR3 reads CAGSHRDSSYEQYF. Here the CDR3 DNA reads TGTGCCGGCAGCCACCGGGACAGTTCCTACGAGCAGTACTTC.

This clonotype was recorded a few times. The J gene is TRBJ2-7, the V gene TRBV12-5, with 8 positions matching TRBD1. The CDR3 contains 14 residues. Unmatched junction bases numbered 11, after V lost 6 bases and J lost 7 bases. Germline V CDR1 and CDR2: LGHNT, FRNRAP. The CDR3 DNA sequence: TGTGCTAGTGGCCTGGGACAGGACACTAGGGAGCAGTACTTC. The encoded protein is CASGLGQDTREQYF.

The chain carries TRBV6-6 and TRBJ2-7; D uncertain. The V end was cut by 7 bases, the J end by 1 base, with 14 bases between. The germline CDR1 and CDR2 sequences are MNHNY and SVGAGI (reference sequence). The CDR3 contains 14 residues. The CDR3 DNA is TGTGCCAGCACCGCCCGTTGGAAATCCTACGAGCAGTACTTC. As protein: CASTARWKSYEQYF.

This clonotype has at least ten counts. The chain carries TRBV19 and TRBJ1-5; weak D call: TRBD1 (6 bases). Trimming took 3 bases from V and 7 from J, leaving 19 bases between them. Germline CDR1 LNHDA, CDR2 SQIVND (reference sequence). The CDR3 covers 16 residues. CDR3 in DNA: TGTGCCAGTAGTATGGGCCAGGGGCGGTTCGGACAGCCCCAGCATTTT. Amino acid sequence: CASSMGQGRFGQPQHF. Looking up the rest from reference TRBV19 and TRBJ1-5 gives the full variable domain: DGGITQSPKYLFRKEGQNVTLSCEQNLNHDAMYWYRQDPGQGLRLIYYSQIVNDFQKGDIAEGYSVSREKKESFPLTVTSAQKNPTAFYLCASSMGQGRFGQPQHFGDGTRLSIL.

This chain joins TRBV29-1 and TRBJ2-5; TRBD2 matches 13 bases. This CDR3 contains 13 residues. From germline, CDR1 is SQVTM and CDR2 ANQGSEA. V lost 7 bases and J lost 6; bases outside the gene matches: 5. CDR3 nucleotide sequence: TGCAGCGGGGGACTAGCGGGAAGCCAGACCCAGTACTTC. This sequence encodes CSGGLAGSQTQYF.

This clonotype was seen a few times. The genes are TRBV5-8 and TRBJ1-2; the match to TRBD1 covers 9 bases. J was trimmed by 7 bases and V by 4 bases; bases with no gene match: 14. CDR1 and CDR2 from the germline V gene are SGHTS and YDEGEE. This CDR3 has 16 residues. The CDR3, as DNA: TGTGCCAGCAGCGGTGGGACAGGGCCTAACCTTGGTGGCTACACCTTC. As protein: CASSGGTGPNLGGYTF.

This clonotype was recorded many times. The chain is built from TRBV9 and TRBJ1-1, with unresolved D. The germline gives CDR1 SGDLS, CDR2 YYNGEE. V lost 3 bases and J lost 1, with 7 bases in between. This CDR3 has 13 amino acids. Here the CDR3 DNA reads TGTGCCAGCAGCGACTGGGGGAACACTGAAGCTTTCTTT. It is translated as CASSDWGNTEAFF. The whole variable domain, filled in from reference TRBV9 and TRBJ1-1, reads DSGVTQTPKHLITATGQRVTLRCSPRSGDLSVYWYQQSLDQGLQFLIQYYNGEERAKGNILERFSAQQFPDLHSELNLSSLELGDSALYFCASSDWGNTEAFFGQGTRLTVV.

This clonotype was seen a few times. The chain employs TRBV6-2 or TRBV6-3 and TRBJ1-5, with TRBD1 as a possible D gene (6 bases). Germline CDR1 and CDR2: MNHEY and SVGEGT. V was shortened by 4 bases and J by 0 bases, with 10 bases between the two germline ends. This CDR3 is built from 15 residues. CDR3 region: CASSWGAYSNQPQHF. The CDR3 coding sequence is TGTGCCAGCAGTTGGGGGGCCTATAGCAATCAGCCCCAGCATTTT.

Details on this clonotype: This may arise from a read error, as a much more abundant clone is one base away. J is TRBJ2-5 and V is TRBV10-3; either TRBD1 or TRBD2 may supply D (5 bases each). Trimming cost V 6 bases and J 3 bases, with 5 bases left between them. The CDR3 covers 11 residues. Germline loops: CDR1 ENHRY, CDR2 SYGVKD. CDR3 coding DNA: TGTGCCATCAGGGGGGAAGAGACCCAGTACTTC. Translation gives CAIRGEETQYF.

This clonotype was detected ten times or more. This chain links TRBV10-3 with TRBJ1-1, with TRBD1 as a possible D gene (5 bases). Germline V gene data show CDR1 as ENHRY and CDR2 as SYGVKD. The CDR3 totals 16 residues. V shed 2 bases and J shed 0 bases, with 13 bases lying between them. This CDR3 reads CAISEMGRNMNTEAFF. The CDR3 coding sequence is TGTGCCATCAGTGAGATGGGACGGAATATGAACACTGAAGCTTTCTTT.

In its sample, this clonotype was seen many times. J is TRBJ2-7 and V is TRBV19, with 9 bases aligning to TRBD1. Losses at the gene ends were 7 bases for V and 4 bases for J; bases not matched to a gene: 11. This CDR3 spans 15 amino acids. Germline CDR1 reads LNHDA; CDR2 reads SQIVND (reference sequence). The CDR3: CASTIALGQGYEQYF. DNA for the CDR3: TGTGCCAGTACCATTGCCCTGGGACAGGGTTACGAGCAGTACTTC.